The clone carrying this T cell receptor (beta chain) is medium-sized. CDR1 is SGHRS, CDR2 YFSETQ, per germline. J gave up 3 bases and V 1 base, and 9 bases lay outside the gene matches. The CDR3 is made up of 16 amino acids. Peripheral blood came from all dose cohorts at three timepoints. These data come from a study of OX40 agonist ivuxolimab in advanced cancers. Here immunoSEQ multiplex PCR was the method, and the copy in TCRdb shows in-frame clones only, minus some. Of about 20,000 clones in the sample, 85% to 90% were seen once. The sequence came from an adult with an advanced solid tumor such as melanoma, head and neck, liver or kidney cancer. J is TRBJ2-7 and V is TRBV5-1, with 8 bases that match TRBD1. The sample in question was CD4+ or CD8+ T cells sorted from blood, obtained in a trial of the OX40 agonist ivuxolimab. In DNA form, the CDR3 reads TGCGCCAGCAGCTTGTATTCGGAGACAGGGGACTACGAGCAGTACTTC. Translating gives CASSLYSETGDYEQYF.